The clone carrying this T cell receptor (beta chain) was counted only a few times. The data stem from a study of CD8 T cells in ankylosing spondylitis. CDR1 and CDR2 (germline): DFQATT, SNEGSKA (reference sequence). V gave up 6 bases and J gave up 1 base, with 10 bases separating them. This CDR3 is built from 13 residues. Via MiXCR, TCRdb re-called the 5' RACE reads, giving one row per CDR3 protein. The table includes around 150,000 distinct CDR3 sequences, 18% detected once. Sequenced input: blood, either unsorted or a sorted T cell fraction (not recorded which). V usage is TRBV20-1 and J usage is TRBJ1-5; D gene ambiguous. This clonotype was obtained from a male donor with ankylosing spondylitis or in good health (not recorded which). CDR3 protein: CSALRTSNQPQHF. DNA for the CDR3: TGCAGTGCCCTCAGGACGAGCAATCAGCCCCAGCATTTT.